A single sample is the source of the 2 T cell receptor beta chains below, sequenced in a study of blood T cell repertoires in COVID-19. Clones were read by immunoSEQ multiplex PCR, and TCRdb kept only the in-frame ones, dropping some. The sample includes about 270,000 clones, 70% to 90% of them seen just once. The sample comprised peripheral blood. These receptors were taken from a woman aged 30 to 39 with COVID-19, enrolled during active disease.

The chain carries TRBV13 and TRBJ2-3; D call uncertain. This CDR3 contains 11 residues. Germline CDR1 is PRHDT and CDR2 is FYEKMQ (reference sequence). Trimming pared 5 bases from V and 8 bases from J, leaving 8 bases between. The CDR3, as DNA: TGTGCCAGCAGCCTGTCGAGTACGCAGTATTTT. This codes for CASSLSSTQYF.

V and J are TRBV5-4 and TRBJ2-1; 12 nucleotides agree with TRBD2. The CDR3 is made up of 15 amino acids. V lost 0 bases, J lost 9 bases, and 4 bases stayed unmatched. In germline, CDR1 is SGHNT, CDR2 YYREEE (reference sequence). In nucleotides, the CDR3 is TGTGCCAGCAGCTTGGGGACTAGCGGGGAGGTTGAGCAGTTCTTC. Amino acids: CASSLGTSGEVEQFF.